The rows below give T cell receptor beta chains drawn from one sample of a study of cytomegalovirus exposure and HLA in healthy donors. Measured with immunoSEQ multiplex PCR; TCRdb has only the in-frame clones, and not every one. The profile shows some 200,000 clones, around 85% of them singletons. What was sequenced was PBMCs. The receptors originated from a man aged 50 to 60 in good health and CMV-seronegative. Each CDR3 is given with its conserved first and last residue. Each record gives: J gene, D gene, clone size, V gene, CDR3 protein, CDR3 DNA. The D gene is left open where the match is weak. Expanded clones are given a class, and other clones once, few, many or no size at all.

j_call: TRBJ1-5; d_call: .; clone_size: .; v_call: TRBV10-1; cdr3_aa: CASSFYREPQPQHF; cdr3_nt: TGCGCCAGCAGTTTTTACAGGGAGCCTCAGCCCCAGCATTTT
j_call: TRBJ2-1; d_call: .; clone_size: few; v_call: TRBV5-1; cdr3_aa: CASRGAEAVELVF; cdr3_nt: TGCGCCAGCAGGGGTGCAGAAGCGGTAGAGCTGGTCTTC
j_call: TRBJ2-3; d_call: TRBD2; clone_size: .; v_call: TRBV4-1; cdr3_aa: CASSHIERESGADTQYF; cdr3_nt: TGCGCCAGCAGCCACATCGAGCGGGAGAGTGGGGCAGATACGCAGTATTTT
j_call: TRBJ1-4; d_call: .; clone_size: .; v_call: TRBV11-2; cdr3_aa: CASSPLGSGEKLFF; cdr3_nt: TGTGCCAGTAGCCCCCTGGGGAGTGGGGAAAAACTGTTTTTT
j_call: TRBJ2-1; d_call: TRBD2; clone_size: .; v_call: TRBV7-6; cdr3_aa: CASSPSGDSYNEQFF; cdr3_nt: TGTGCCAGCAGCCCCAGCGGGGACTCCTACAATGAGCAGTTCTTC
j_call: TRBJ2-1; d_call: TRBD2; clone_size: .; v_call: TRBV18; cdr3_aa: CASSPGSGRANEQFF; cdr3_nt: TGTGCCAGCTCACCAGGTAGCGGGAGGGCGAATGAGCAGTTCTTC
j_call: TRBJ1-1; d_call: .; clone_size: .; v_call: TRBV27; cdr3_aa: CASSSPTSRRTEAFF; cdr3_nt: TGTGCCAGCAGTTCCCCTACAAGCCGGAGGACTGAAGCTTTCTTT
j_call: TRBJ1-2; d_call: .; clone_size: .; v_call: TRBV5-1; cdr3_aa: CASSPRTDYGYTF; cdr3_nt: TGCGCCAGCAGCCCGCGGACAGACTATGGCTACACCTTC
j_call: TRBJ2-1; d_call: TRBD2; clone_size: .; v_call: TRBV18; cdr3_aa: CASSPPGAGGSYNEQFF; cdr3_nt: TGTGCCAGCTCACCACCGGGAGCGGGGGGGTCGTACAATGAGCAGTTCTTC
j_call: TRBJ1-2; d_call: .; clone_size: few; v_call: TRBV18; cdr3_aa: CASSPLTSSYGYTF; cdr3_nt: TGTGCCAGCTCACCACTTACATCTTCCTATGGCTACACCTTC
j_call: TRBJ2-7; d_call: TRBD2; clone_size: .; v_call: TRBV6-5; cdr3_aa: CASSPTSVGSYEQYF; cdr3_nt: TGTGCCAGCAGCCCTACTAGCGTGGGCTCCTACGAGCAGTACTTC
j_call: TRBJ1-3; d_call: .; clone_size: .; v_call: TRBV7-8; cdr3_aa: CASSLRATGIGNTIYF; cdr3_nt: TGTGCCAGCAGCTTGAGGGCTACAGGGATTGGAAACACCATATATTTT
j_call: TRBJ2-2; d_call: .; clone_size: .; v_call: TRBV7-9; cdr3_aa: CASSLQPTRSAGELFF; cdr3_nt: TGTGCCAGCAGCCTCCAACCGACTAGGTCTGCCGGGGAGCTGTTTTTT
j_call: TRBJ1-2; d_call: .; clone_size: .; v_call: TRBV28; cdr3_aa: CASRQGLTDYYGYTF; cdr3_nt: TGTGCCAGCAGGCAGGGGCTAACAGACTACTATGGCTACACCTTC
j_call: TRBJ2-7; d_call: .; clone_size: .; v_call: TRBV7-9; cdr3_aa: CASSPGRELWQYF; cdr3_nt: TGTGCCAGCAGCCCCGGACGGGAGTTGTGGCAGTACTTC
j_call: TRBJ2-3; d_call: .; clone_size: .; v_call: TRBV14; cdr3_aa: CASSQGGTVTDTQYF; cdr3_nt: TGTGCCAGCAGCCAAGGCGGGACAGTAACAGATACGCAGTATTTT
j_call: TRBJ1-2; d_call: TRBD1; clone_size: .; v_call: TRBV12-5; cdr3_aa: CASGLDRAHTF; cdr3_nt: TGTGCTAGTGGTTTAGACAGGGCCCACACCTTC
j_call: TRBJ2-1; d_call: TRBD1; clone_size: .; v_call: TRBV5-5; cdr3_aa: CASSPGTGLNEQFF; cdr3_nt: TGTGCCAGCAGCCCCGGGACAGGGCTCAATGAGCAGTTCTTC
j_call: TRBJ2-3; d_call: .; clone_size: .; v_call: TRBV29-1; cdr3_aa: CSVAGSRGGGTQYF; cdr3_nt: TGCAGCGTTGCGGGTAGCAGAGGGGGAGGGACGCAGTATTTT